Described below is a single T cell receptor beta chain sequence and its context. Its antigen is still unknown. The data were taken from a study of cytomegalovirus exposure and HLA in healthy donors. Points from the study as a whole: When analyzed later, the rates of TCR association showed variation by HLA locus, with DRB1 the most and HLA-C the fewest. A list of approximately 160 TCR beta chains associated with cytomegalovirus was given. The authors later linked a missense DCLRE1C variant to TCR beta V- and J-gene trimming.

PCR involved 60 Vbeta and 13 Jbeta primers. Sequenced by immunoSEQ multiplex PCR; TCRdb stores in-frame clones only, minus some. The profile shows around 140,000 clones, roughly 80% of them singletons. The CDR3 consists of 14 residues. V lost 8 bases and J 0 bases, leaving 8 bases between the germline ends. CDR1 is MNHNS, CDR2 SASEGT, per germline. This clonotype was obtained from a female donor in good health and CMV-seronegative. The specimen sequenced was PBMCs. V usage is TRBV6-1 and J usage is TRBJ1-6; D is unclear. The CDR3: CASVPSSYNSPLHF. DNA of the CDR3: TGTGCCAGCGTCCCGAGCTCCTATAATTCACCCCTCCACTTT.